These 3 T cell receptor beta chains were sequenced from one sample in a study of CD8+ T cells in alopecia areata. Extraction and reverse transcription of RNA yielded cDNA as the sequencing template. The protocol was immunoSEQ multiplex PCR, while the TCRdb copy is restricted to in-frame clones and leaves out a portion. This sample has 120,000 to 150,000 clones, with 62% found just once. The sequencing sample was made of CD8+ T cells sorted from blood. The source of these receptors is a human donor in good health.

This clone was counted a few times. The rearrangement uses TRBV9 and TRBJ2-1; 12 nucleotides match TRBD2. Germline-derived CDR1 and CDR2 are SGDLS and YYNGEE. V lost 2 bases, J lost 5 bases, and 8 bases stayed unmatched. The CDR3 sequence is 17 residues long. DNA of the CDR3: TGTGCCAGCAGCGTTTCCTTAGGACTAGCGGGGAACAATGAGCAGTTCTTC. The encoded protein is CASSVSLGLAGNNEQFF.

This clone turned up a few times. The chain combines TRBV19 with TRBJ1-1, with no clear D. Germline lookup yields CDR1 LNHDA and CDR2 SQIVND (reference sequence). The CDR3 length is 14 residues. V was shortened by 0 bases and J by 1 base, with 6 bases between the two germline ends. The CDR3 sequence is CASSIDHGNTEAFF. CDR3 nucleotides: TGTGCCAGTAGTATAGATCATGGGAACACTGAAGCTTTCTTT. The full variable domain, completed using reference TRBV19 and TRBJ1-1, is DGGITQSPKYLFRKEGQNVTLSCEQNLNHDAMYWYRQDPGQGLRLIYYSQIVNDFQKGDIAEGYSVSREKKESFPLTVTSAQKNPTAFYLCASSIDHGNTEAFFGQGTRLTVV.

V usage is TRBV4-1 and J usage is TRBJ1-2, with a tentative D call TRBD1 (6 bases). Germline V gene lookup returns CDR1 MGHRA and CDR2 YSYEKL. The V and J ends lost 0 bases and 8 bases respectively, with 13 bases between them. The CDR3 consists of 14 residues. The CDR3 DNA follows: TGCGCCAGCAGCCAAGATCCCGGGGGCAGCGGCTACACCTTC. This encodes CASSQDPGGSGYTF.